One and the same sample provided the 16 T cell receptor beta chains below, sequenced in a study of HIV-infected children after antiretroviral therapy interruption. A 3' RACE protocol on RNA, with unique molecular identifiers, produced the TCR library. TCRdb analysed the 3' RACE reads with MiXCR anew, one entry per CDR3 protein. The sample yields around 16,000 distinct CDR3 sequences, more than 3% seen once. Documented treatment: PENTA 11 planned treatment interruption arm or continuous ART arm. The starting material was CD45RA+ CD4+ T cells from PBMCs, obtained from a donor given antiretroviral therapy, either interrupted or continuous. The sample's subset: naive CD4+ CD45RA+ CD45RO- T cells. Receptors were obtained from a child aged 2 to 17 with HIV.

By share, this clonotype ranks as medium-sized. The CDR3 bases are TGCGCCAGCAGCCAAGGCTCCTTATCCAGGCCTTTGAACACTGAAGCTTTCTTT. Translating it yields CASSQGSLSRPLNTEAFF. This chain connects TRBV4-1 to TRBJ1-1; D uncertain. The CDR3 covers 18 residues. Germline values: CDR1 MGHRA, CDR2 YSYEKL. V shed 1 base and J shed 0 bases, with 18 bases lying between them.

This clonotype appeared many times. V is TRBV10-1 and J is TRBJ2-2, with 9 bases aligning to TRBD1. This CDR3 has 19 residues. V dropped 6 bases and J dropped 4; count of bases not matched to a gene: 18. Germline V gene data show CDR1 as WNHNN and CDR2 as SYGVQD (reference sequence). The CDR3 bases are TGCGCCAGCAGACTCTACACACAGGGGGCTAATACCCTCACCGGGGAGCTGTTTTTT. Protein: CASRLYTQGANTLTGELFF.

This clonotype was observed at least ten times. This chain connects TRBV6-1 to TRBJ2-3; 8 bases are a match to TRBD2. The CDR3 runs 14 residues. Germline CDR1 MNHNS, CDR2 SASEGT. Trimming removed 8 bases from V and 2 bases from J; junction bases left unmatched: 6. CDR3 region: CASGAGAVTDTQYF. The CDR3 DNA sequence: TGTGCCAGCGGAGCGGGGGCCGTCACAGATACGCAGTATTTT.

At least ten counts were recorded for this clonotype. CDR3 bases: TGTGCCAGCACCCCGCAGGGAGTCCAGCCCCAGCATTTT. It encodes CASTPQGVQPQHF. This sequence joins TRBV2 and TRBJ1-5, with a possible D match to TRBD1 (5 bases). Trimming pared 7 bases from V and 7 bases from J, leaving 14 bases between. CDR1 is SNHLY and CDR2 is FYNNEI in the germline V gene. This CDR3 region has 13 residues.

In this sample, this clonotype turned up many times. The chain links TRBV5-6 to TRBJ2-2; D not certain. This CDR3 has 12 residues. Germline CDR1 SGHDT, CDR2 YYEEEE. V was clipped by 3 bases and J by 4 bases, with 4 bases between them. The CDR3 sequence: CASSWATGELFF. For the CDR3, the DNA is TGTGCCAGCAGCTGGGCCACCGGGGAGCTGTTTTTT.

At least ten counts were recorded for this clonotype. The chain has TRBV5-1 and TRBJ1-1; 8 nucleotides align to TRBD1. The CDR3 sequence is 14 residues long. Unmatched junction bases numbered 4, after V lost 3 bases and J lost 3 bases. Germline V CDR1 and CDR2: SGHRS, YFSETQ. In DNA form, the CDR3 reads TGCGCCAGCAGCTCCGCGGGACAGGACACTGAAGCTTTCTTT. The encoded protein is CASSSAGQDTEAFF.

This clonotype was seen many times. The gene calls are TRBV3-1 and TRBJ2-5; TRBD2 aligns across 10 bases. From germline, CDR1 is LGHDT and CDR2 YNNKEL (reference sequence). J lost 4 bases, V lost 1 base, and 3 bases had no gene match. The CDR3 extends over 15 amino acids. The CDR3 protein is CASSQASGGGETQYF. The CDR3 bases are TGTGCCAGCAGCCAAGCTAGCGGGGGCGGAGAGACCCAGTACTTC.

Within the sample, this clonotype is medium-sized (0.01 to 0.1%). V gene TRBV7-2 combines with J gene TRBJ2-3; 13 bases line up with TRBD2. The CDR3 contains 15 residues. Trimming at V came to 6 bases and at J to 4 bases, leaving 4 bases not matched to a gene. In germline, CDR1 is SGHTA, CDR2 FQGNSA. CDR3 residues: CASSPTSGGADTQYF. The DNA for the CDR3 is TGTGCCAGCAGTCCAACTAGCGGGGGGGCAGATACGCAGTATTTT. The full variable domain, rest sourced from reference TRBV7-2 and TRBJ2-3, is GAGVSQSPSNKVTEKGKDVELRCDPISGHTALYWYRQSLGQGLEFLIYFQGNSAPDKSGLPSDRFSAERTGGSVSTLTIQRTQQEDSAVYLCASSPTSGGADTQYFGPGTRLTVL.

This clonotype was observed many times. The rearrangement links TRBV12-3 or TRBV12-4 to TRBJ2-1, with 10 bases fitting TRBD2. The trim removed 6 bases at V and 1 base at J, leaving 12 bases unmatched. This CDR3 is built from 18 residues. The DNA for the CDR3 is TGTGCCAGCAGCACACAGCGGGGGGGCCGACGTTCCTACAATGAGCAGTTCTTC. This sequence encodes CASSTQRGGRRSYNEQFF.

This clonotype was seen many times. This sequence joins TRBV19 and TRBJ1-5; 10 bases agree with TRBD1. Germline-derived CDR1 and CDR2 are LNHDA and SQIVND (reference sequence). V gave up 1 base and J gave up 0 bases; unmatched junction bases: 6. The CDR3 has 18 residues. The CDR3 bases are TGTGCCAGTAGTATAGGACAGGGGGCGAGGGATAGCAATCAGCCCCAGCATTTT. Protein sequence: CASSIGQGARDSNQPQHF.

This clonotype has a count of ten or more. The J gene is TRBJ1-2, the V gene TRBV6-1; D may be TRBD1 (5 bases). V was shortened by 4 bases and J by 4 bases, with 10 bases between the two germline ends. Germline V gives CDR1 MNHNS, CDR2 SASEGT. The CDR3 has 13 residues. The CDR3 loop reads CASSGQGRYGYTF. In DNA form, the CDR3 reads TGTGCCAGCAGTGGGCAGGGCCGCTATGGCTACACCTTC.

This clonotype showed up many times. The rearrangement links TRBV12-5 to TRBJ2-3; TRBD1 might be the D (5 bases). The CDR3 covers 17 residues. Trimming took 0 bases from V and 2 from J, leaving 15 bases between them. The germline gives CDR1 LGHNT, CDR2 FRNRAP. The CDR3 DNA follows: TGTGCTAGTGGTTTGGTACAGGCCAGCCTACACACAGATACGCAGTATTTT. Translated: CASGLVQASLHTDTQYF.

Ten or more counts support this clonotype. The rearrangement uses TRBV12-3 or TRBV12-4 and TRBJ2-2; weak D call: TRBD2 (7 bases). The CDR3 consists of 15 residues. V was cut by 3 bases and J by 4 bases, with 12 bases left in between. CDR3 residues: CASSFGGAFTGELFF. CDR3 sequence (DNA): TGTGCCAGCAGTTTTGGGGGGGCGTTCACCGGGGAGCTGTTTTTT.

By sample fraction, this clonotype is medium-sized. The chain couples TRBV20-1 to TRBJ2-7, with D possibly TRBD2 on 5 matching bases. The CDR3 covers 15 residues. Per germline, CDR1 DFQATT and CDR2 SNEGSKA (reference sequence). Trimming cost V 0 bases and J 4 bases, with 16 bases left between them. CDR3 in DNA: TGCAGTGCTAGAGATACGGGGATCTCGGGTTACGAGCAGTACTTC. This sequence encodes CSARDTGISGYEQYF.

The chain recombines TRBV7-2 with TRBJ2-1; 8 bases map to TRBD2. V trimming: 5 bases; J trimming: 5 bases; junction bases outside the gene matches: 5. The CDR3 loop spans 14 amino acids. Germline lookup yields CDR1 SGHTA and CDR2 FQGNSA. CDR3 DNA: TGTGCCAGCAGCCCCTTAGCGGGGCACAATGAGCAGTTCTTC. Translated, it gives CASSPLAGHNEQFF.

Many counts were recorded for this clonotype. The chain combines TRBV6-1 with TRBJ1-5; D remains unclear. V dropped 2 bases and J dropped 4 bases, with 6 bases sitting between them. Germline CDR1 is MNHNS and CDR2 is SASEGT. The CDR3 runs 13 residues. The CDR3 coding sequence is TGTGCCAGCAGTGAATCGGGGAATCAGCCCCAGCATTTT. Protein sequence: CASSESGNQPQHF.